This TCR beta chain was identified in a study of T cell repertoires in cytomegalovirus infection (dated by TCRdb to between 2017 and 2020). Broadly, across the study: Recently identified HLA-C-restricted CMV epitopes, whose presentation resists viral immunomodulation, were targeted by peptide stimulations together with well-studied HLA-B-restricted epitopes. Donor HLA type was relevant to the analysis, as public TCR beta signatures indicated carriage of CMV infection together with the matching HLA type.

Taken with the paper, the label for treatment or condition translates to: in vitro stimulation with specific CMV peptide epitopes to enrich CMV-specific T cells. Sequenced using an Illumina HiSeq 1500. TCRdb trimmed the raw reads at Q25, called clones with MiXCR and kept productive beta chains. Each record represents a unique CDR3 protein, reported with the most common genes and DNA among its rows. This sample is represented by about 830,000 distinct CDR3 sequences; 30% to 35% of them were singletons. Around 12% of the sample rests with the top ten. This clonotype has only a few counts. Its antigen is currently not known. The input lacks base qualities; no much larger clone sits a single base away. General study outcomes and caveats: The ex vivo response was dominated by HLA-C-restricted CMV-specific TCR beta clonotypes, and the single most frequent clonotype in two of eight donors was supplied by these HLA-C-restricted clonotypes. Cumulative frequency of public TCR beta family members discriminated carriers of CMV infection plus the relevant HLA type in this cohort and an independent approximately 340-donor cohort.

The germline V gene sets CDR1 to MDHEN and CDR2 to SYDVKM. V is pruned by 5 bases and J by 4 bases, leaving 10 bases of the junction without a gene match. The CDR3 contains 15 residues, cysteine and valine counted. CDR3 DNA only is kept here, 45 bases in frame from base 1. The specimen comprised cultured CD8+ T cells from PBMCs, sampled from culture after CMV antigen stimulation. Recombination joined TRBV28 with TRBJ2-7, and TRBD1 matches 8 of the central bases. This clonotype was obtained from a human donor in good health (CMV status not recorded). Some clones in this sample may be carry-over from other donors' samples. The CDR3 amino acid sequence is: CASSPRTGSRYEQYV. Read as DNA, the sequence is TGTGCCAGCAGTCCGCGGACAGGGTCGAGGTACGAGCAGTACGTC.